Listed below are T cell receptor beta chains from one sample, sequenced in a study of TIL therapy for anti-PD-1-resistant metastatic lung cancer. Clones were read by immunoSEQ multiplex PCR, and TCRdb kept only the in-frame ones, dropping some. The data hold about 16,000 clones, with around 70% observed a single time. The source material was blood, sampled at baseline. Receptors were obtained from a person between 25 and 79 years old with non-small cell lung cancer. CDR3s include the opening cysteine and the closing phenylalanine or tryptophan. D genes are given only for firm matches. Rows may omit the clone size; those that give it use once, few, many or a size class.

d_call	clone_size	v_call	j_call	cdr3_aa	cdr3_nt
.	few	TRBV9	TRBJ1-1	CASSPYSGGTEAFF	TGTGCCAGCAGCCCCTACTCTGGAGGCACTGAAGCTTTCTTT
TRBD1	medium-sized	TRBV19	TRBJ1-5	CASKGGQGGNQPQHF	TGTGCCAGTAAAGGTGGGCAGGGGGGCAATCAGCCCCAGCATTTT
TRBD2	.	TRBV30	TRBJ2-7	CASSAGGPTEQYF	TGTGCCTCGTCAGCGGGGGGGCCTACGGAGCAGTACTTC
.	.	TRBV13	TRBJ2-7	CANSLAVTYEQYF	TGTGCCAACAGCTTAGCGGTTACCTACGAGCAGTACTTC
TRBD1	few	TRBV7-9	TRBJ2-7	CASSLIQGAHEQYF	TGTGCCAGCAGCTTAATACAGGGGGCCCACGAGCAGTACTTC
TRBD2	.	TRBV5-5	TRBJ2-3	CASSFGTSGLGTDTQYF	TGTGCCAGCAGCTTTGGGACTAGCGGGCTGGGGACAGATACGCAGTATTTT
TRBD1	.	TRBV11-3	TRBJ1-6	CASSGTGGNSPLHF	TGTGCCAGCAGCGGGACAGGGGGGAATTCACCCCTCCACTTT
.	medium-sized	TRBV2	TRBJ2-7	CASSGPGEQYF	TGTGCCAGCAGCGGACCGGGGGAGCAGTACTTC
.	.	TRBV7-7	TRBJ2-5	CASSSTRGETQYF	TGTGCTAGCAGCTCGACCCGGGGGGAGACCCAGTACTTC
.	.	TRBV6-1	TRBJ2-2	CASSEGQNTGELFF	TGTGCCAGCAGTGAAGGACAGAACACCGGGGAGCTGTTTTTT
.	.	TRBV27	TRBJ1-2	CASSRRRGVASGHANYGYTF	TGTGCCAGCAGCCGACGTAGAGGGGTGGCATCCGGGCACGCTAACTATGGCTACACCTTC
TRBD1	.	TRBV6-4	TRBJ2-3	CASRPGQGVTDTQYF	TGTGCCAGCAGACCGGGACAGGGAGTCACAGATACGCAGTATTTT
.	few	TRBV7-9	TRBJ2-3	CANSPTRDRTDTQYF	TGTGCCAACAGCCCCACTCGGGACCGCACAGATACGCAGTATTTT
.	once	TRBV28	TRBJ2-7	CASSTPGNPYEQYF	TGTGCCAGCAGTACCCCAGGGAACCCCTACGAGCAGTACTTC
TRBD2	few	TRBV2	TRBJ2-1	CASSEGLAGYNEQFF	TGTGCCAGCAGTGAAGGACTAGCGGGATACAATGAGCAGTTCTTC
.	.	TRBV14	TRBJ2-5	CASSPWRVQETQYF	TGTGCCAGCAGCCCGTGGCGGGTACAAGAGACCCAGTACTTC
TRBD2	.	TRBV7-8	TRBJ2-5	CASSRLAGAQYQETQYF	TGTGCCAGCAGCCGACTAGCGGGGGCCCAGTACCAAGAGACCCAGTACTTC
.	once	TRBV15	TRBJ2-1	CATSRVANEQFF	TGTGCCACCAGCAGGGTAGCAAACGAGCAGTTCTTC
.	.	TRBV6-1	TRBJ2-3	CASSEAAQYTQYF	TGTGCCAGCAGTGAGGCCGCTCAATATACGCAGTATTTT
TRBD2	.	TRBV5-4	TRBJ2-5	CASSSAGAPQETQYF	TGTGCCAGCAGTTCAGCGGGGGCGCCCCAAGAGACCCAGTACTTC
TRBD1	few	TRBV5-1	TRBJ2-7	CASSLVQGTGSSEQYF	TGCGCCAGCAGCTTGGTCCAGGGGACAGGGAGTAGCGAGCAGTACTTC
.	.	TRBV5-4	TRBJ1-3	CASSLARGTGDTIYF	TGTGCCAGCAGCTTGGCTCGGGGGACCGGGGACACCATATATTTT
TRBD2	few	TRBV7-8	TRBJ2-1	CASSSQGRGGPSNEQFF	TGTGCCAGCAGCTCCCAAGGGCGGGGGGGCCCCTCCAATGAGCAGTTCTTC
.	once	TRBV5-6	TRBJ2-7	CASSEGSFYEQYF	TGTGCCAGCAGCGAAGGGTCCTTCTACGAGCAGTACTTC